This TCR beta chain was sequenced in a study of OX40 agonist ivuxolimab in advanced cancers. Background on the study: Treatment received earlier with anti-PD-1, anti-PD-L1 or anti-CTLA-4 agents was allowed, and roughly 40% had some. Study-wide findings and caveats: There were, on average, more expanded clones in CD8+ T cells than in CD4+. The authors also found low normalized T-cell clonal expansion in some nonresponders.

This CDR3 region has 13 residues. The germline V gene encodes CDR1 SGHTA and CDR2 FQGTGA. Losses at the gene ends were 5 bases for V and 5 bases for J; bases not matched to a gene: 3. Assay used: immunoSEQ multiplex PCR; TCRdb lists only in-frame clones, some missing. Of tens of thousands of clones in the sample, about 90% were seen once. Concerning this clone itself: Its matching antigen is unknown.

The chain carries TRBV7-3 and TRBJ2-1, with TRBD1 matching 7 bases. The source is an adult with an advanced solid tumor such as melanoma, head and neck, liver or kidney cancer. Sequencing was performed on CD4+ or CD8+ T cells sorted from blood, taken in a trial of the OX40 agonist ivuxolimab. The CDR3 sequence: CASSTTGDNEQFF. The DNA of the CDR3 is TGTGCCAGCAGCACTACAGGGGACAATGAGCAGTTCTTC.